This TCR beta chain was identified during a study of T cell repertoires in cytomegalovirus infection. The overall study: Used in the study were CMV epitopes, some recently identified and HLA-C-restricted, others well-studied and HLA-B-restricted.

The germline V gene has CDR1 ENHRY and CDR2 SYGVKD. The CDR3 contains 15 residues. The V end lost 1 base, the J end lost 2 bases, and 12 bases lay between the germline ends. Points on this clonotype: The antigen is not known.

TCRdb re-derived calls from the reads in MiXCR, one entry per CDR3 protein. The data contain about 110,000 distinct CDR3 sequences, about 30% of them singletons. The sequence was obtained from a human donor in good health (CMV status not recorded). Some clones in this sample may be carry-over from other donors' samples. This chain joins TRBV10-3 and TRBJ2-7; D tentatively reads TRBD1 or TRBD2 (5 bases each). The specimen comprised CD8+ T cells from cultured PBMCs, sampled from culture after CMV antigen stimulation. The DNA for the CDR3 is TGTGCCATCAGTGAGTATGGGGGATTTCCCTACGAGCAGTACTTC. Protein product: CAISEYGGFPYEQYF.